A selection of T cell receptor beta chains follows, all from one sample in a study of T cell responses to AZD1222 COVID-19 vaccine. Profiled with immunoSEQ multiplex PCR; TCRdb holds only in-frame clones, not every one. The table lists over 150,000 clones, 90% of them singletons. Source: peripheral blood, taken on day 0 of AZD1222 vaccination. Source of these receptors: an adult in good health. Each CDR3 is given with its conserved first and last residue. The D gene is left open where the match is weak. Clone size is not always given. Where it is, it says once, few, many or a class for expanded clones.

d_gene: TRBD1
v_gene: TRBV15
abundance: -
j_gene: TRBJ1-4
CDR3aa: CATSRPGTDSNEKLFF
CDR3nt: TGTGCCACCAGCAGACCCGGGACAGATTCTAATGAAAAACTGTTTTTT

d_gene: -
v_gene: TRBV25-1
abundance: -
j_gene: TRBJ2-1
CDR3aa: CASSAHPGRGGSNEQFF
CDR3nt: TGTGCCAGCAGTGCCCATCCGGGCAGGGGGGGTTCCAATGAGCAGTTCTTC

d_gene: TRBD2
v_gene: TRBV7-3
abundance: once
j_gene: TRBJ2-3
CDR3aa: CASSGSGGSTDTQYF
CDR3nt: TGTGCCAGCAGCGGTAGCGGGGGTAGCACAGATACGCAGTATTTT

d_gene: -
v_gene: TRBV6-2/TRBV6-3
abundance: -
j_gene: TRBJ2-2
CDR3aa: CASSYFNAGELFF
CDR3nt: TGTGCCAGCAGTTACTTCAACGCCGGGGAGCTGTTTTTT

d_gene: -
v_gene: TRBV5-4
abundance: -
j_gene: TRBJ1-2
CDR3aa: CASSLETQYGYTF
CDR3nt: TGTGCCAGCAGCTTGGAGACCCAATATGGCTACACCTTC

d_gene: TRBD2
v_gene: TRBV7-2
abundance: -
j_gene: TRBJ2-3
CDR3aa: CASSTGTTHTDTQYF
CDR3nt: TGTGCCAGCAGCACCGGGACTACCCACACAGATACGCAGTATTTT

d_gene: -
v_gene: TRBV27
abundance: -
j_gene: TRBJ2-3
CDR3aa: CASRRVSSTDTQYF
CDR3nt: TGTGCCAGCCGCAGGGTCAGTAGCACAGATACGCAGTATTTT

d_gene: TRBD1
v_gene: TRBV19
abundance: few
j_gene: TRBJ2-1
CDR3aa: CASSIRDRVGNEQFF
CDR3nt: TGTGCCAGTAGTATCCGGGACAGGGTTGGCAATGAGCAGTTCTTC

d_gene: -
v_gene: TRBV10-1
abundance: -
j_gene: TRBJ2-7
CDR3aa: CASRGDRKGGEQYF
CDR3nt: TGCGCCAGCAGGGGGGACAGAAAGGGAGGCGAGCAGTACTTC

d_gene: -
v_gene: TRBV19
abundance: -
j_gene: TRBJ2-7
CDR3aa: CASSIKGDTAGEQYF
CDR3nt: TGTGCCAGTAGTATAAAGGGTGACACTGCAGGCGAGCAGTACTTC

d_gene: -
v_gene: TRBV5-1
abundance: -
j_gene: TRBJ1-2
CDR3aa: CASSMDSSYGYTF
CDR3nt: TGCGCCAGCAGCATGGACAGCTCCTATGGCTACACCTTC

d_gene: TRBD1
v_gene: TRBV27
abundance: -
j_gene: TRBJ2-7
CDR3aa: CASSLTPRSGGKLSSYEQYF
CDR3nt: TGTGCCAGCAGTCTAACCCCCCGGTCAGGGGGCAAACTAAGCTCCTACGAGCAGTACTTC